The 10 T cell receptor beta chains below come from one sample, sequenced in a study of vaccination and CD4 T cells after COVID-19. No antigen is known for these receptors. Sample treatment: approximately 10-day PBMC culture with coronavirus spike peptide pools or control peptides (ViraFEST assay). Researchers collected the unexposed donor's CD4+ T cells before the COVID-19 pandemic (2011-2018). Sequenced with the Oncomine TCR Beta short-read assay was DNA taken from cultured CD4+ T cells. Cultured CD4+ T cells were the source of extracted genomic DNA. TCRdb processed the PCR reads anew with MiXCR; each CDR3 protein has one entry. Seen here are under 8,000 distinct CDR3 sequences, approximately 40% observed once, and the top ten hold around 30%. The sample taken for sequencing was CD4+ T cells from blood, cultured in vitro. Receptor source: a human donor in good health.

This chain links TRBV29-1 with TRBJ2-5; weak D call: TRBD1 (5 bases). This CDR3 has 13 amino acids. Germline V lookup: CDR1 SQVTM, CDR2 ANQGSEA. Trimming pared 7 bases from V and 2 bases from J, leaving 14 bases between. For the CDR3, the DNA is TGCAGCGCTGGGGTGGGGCCTCAAGAGACCCAGTACTTC. Amino acids: CSAGVGPQETQYF.

This clonotype showed up just a few times. The chain has TRBV7-2 and TRBJ2-5; weak D call: TRBD2 (6 bases). Per germline, CDR1 SGHTA and CDR2 FQGNSA. Deletions cut 3 bases from V and 3 bases from J, with 20 bases between. The CDR3 spans 17 residues. CDR3 amino acids: CASSFFLRGWGEETQYF. CDR3 in DNA: TGTGCCAGCAGCTTTTTTCTACGGGGGTGGGGCGAAGAGACCCAGTACTTC.

This clonotype was observed a handful of times. V gene TRBV6-4 combines with J gene TRBJ1-2; 11 bases map to TRBD1. CDR1 is MRHNA and CDR2 is SNTAGT in the germline V gene. The CDR3 is 15 amino acids. V trimming: 4 bases; J trimming: 4 bases; junction bases outside the gene matches: 5. This chain's CDR3 is CASSAGQGEIYGYTF. CDR3 nucleotide sequence: TGTGCCAGCAGTGCGGGACAGGGGGAAATCTATGGCTACACCTTC.

The genes are TRBV7-2 and TRBJ2-7; D possibly uses TRBD1 or TRBD2 (5 bases each). Germline CDR1 and CDR2: SGHTA and FQGNSA. Between the trimmed V and J ends, which lost 4 bases and 2 bases, there was a span of 15 bases. This CDR3 contains 15 residues. The DNA of the CDR3 is TGTGCCAGCAGCTCAGCAGGGAGTAGGACCTACGAGCAGTACTTC. Amino acids: CASSSAGSRTYEQYF.

The chain uses TRBV29-1 and TRBJ2-3; D gene unclear. CDR1 is SQVTM and CDR2 is ANQGSEA in the germline V gene. CDR3 length: 12 amino acids. V shed 6 bases and J shed 4 bases, with 11 bases lying between them. The DNA for the CDR3 is TGCAGCGTGGGTACGGGCGCAGATACGCAGTATTTT. It is translated as CSVGTGADTQYF.

This chain joins TRBV20-1 and TRBJ2-7; possible D gene TRBD2, 5 bases. From germline, CDR1 is DFQATT and CDR2 SNEGSKA (reference sequence). The CDR3 spans 14 residues. CDR3 DNA: TGCAGCGCCAAAAGAGGACTGGAGACCTACGAGCAGTACTTC. Residues: CSAKRGLETYEQYF.

The sample holds a few counts of this clonotype. The V gene is TRBV7-9, the J gene TRBJ2-2; a possible D gene is TRBD1 (8 bases). The V end lost 5 bases, the J end lost 5 bases, and 21 bases lay between the germline ends. The CDR3 loop spans 17 amino acids. Germline CDR1 is SEHNR and CDR2 is FQNEAQ (reference sequence). CDR3 DNA: TGTGCCAGCAGCCAGGGGGCGGGAGTTTCCTCAACCGGGGAGCTGTTTTTT. Translating gives CASSQGAGVSSTGELFF.

The CDR3 DNA sequence: TGTGCCAGCAGCCTACATGGCTACACCTTC. It specifies CASSLHGYTF. The rearrangement links TRBV7-4 to TRBJ1-2, with D unclear. Germline V gene lookup returns CDR1 SGHVT and CDR2 SQSDAQ. The length of the CDR3 is 10 residues. V dropped 5 bases and J dropped 6 bases, with 4 bases sitting between them. Together with reference TRBV7-4 and TRBJ1-2, the CDR3 gives the full variable domain: GAGVSQSPRYKVAKRGRDVALRCDSISGHVTLYWYRQTLGQGSEVLTYSQSDAQRDKSGRPSGRFSAERPERSVSTLKIQRTEQGDSAVYLCASSLHGYTFGSGTRLTVV.

The chain employs TRBV27 and TRBJ2-5; D possibly matches TRBD1 or TRBD2 (5 bases each). Germline V lookup: CDR1 MNHEY, CDR2 SMNVEV (reference sequence). CDR3 length: 18 amino acids. V was pared by 5 bases and J by 3 bases, with 25 bases between. CDR3 nucleotide sequence: TGTGCCAGCAGTCCCGGGGTAGTTGTTGGGGCGTTAAAAGAGACCCAGTACTTC. Its protein is CASSPGVVVGALKETQYF.

V usage is TRBV19 and J usage is TRBJ1-6, with D uncertain. Germline loops: CDR1 LNHDA, CDR2 SQIVND (reference sequence). The CDR3 covers 14 residues. With 5 bases removed from V and 8 bases from J, the gap between germline ends came to 13 bases. CDR3 bases: TGTGCCAGTAGTGTTGGGTTTGACGATTCACCCCTCCACTTT. Translating gives CASSVGFDDSPLHF.